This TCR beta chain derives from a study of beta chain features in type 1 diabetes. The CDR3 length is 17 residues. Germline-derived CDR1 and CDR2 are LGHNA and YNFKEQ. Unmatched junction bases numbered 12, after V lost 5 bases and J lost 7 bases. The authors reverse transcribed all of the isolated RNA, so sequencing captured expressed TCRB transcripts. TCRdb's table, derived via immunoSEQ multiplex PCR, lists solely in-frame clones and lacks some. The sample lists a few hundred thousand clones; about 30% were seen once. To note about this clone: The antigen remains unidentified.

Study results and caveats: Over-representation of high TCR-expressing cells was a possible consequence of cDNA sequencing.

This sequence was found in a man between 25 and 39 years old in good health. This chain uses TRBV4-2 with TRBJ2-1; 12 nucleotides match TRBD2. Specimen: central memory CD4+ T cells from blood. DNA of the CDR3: TGTGCCAGCAGCGCTGAGCCGGGACTAGCGGGTAGGAATGAGCAGTTCTTC. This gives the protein CASSAEPGLAGRNEQFF.